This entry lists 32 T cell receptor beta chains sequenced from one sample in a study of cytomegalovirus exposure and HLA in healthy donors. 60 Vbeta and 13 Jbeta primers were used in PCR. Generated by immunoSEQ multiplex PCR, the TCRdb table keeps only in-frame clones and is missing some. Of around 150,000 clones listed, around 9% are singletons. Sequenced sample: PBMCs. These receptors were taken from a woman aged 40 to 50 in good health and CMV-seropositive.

The CDR3 spells CASSSWTGTEAFF. CDR3 bases: TGTGCCAGCAGCTCCTGGACAGGGACCGAAGCTTTCTTT. This chain links TRBV7-2 with TRBJ1-1; 8 nucleotides match TRBD1. V lost 4 bases, J lost 8 bases, and 6 bases stayed unmatched. The germline V gene encodes CDR1 SGHTA and CDR2 FQGNSA. The CDR3 loop spans 13 amino acids.

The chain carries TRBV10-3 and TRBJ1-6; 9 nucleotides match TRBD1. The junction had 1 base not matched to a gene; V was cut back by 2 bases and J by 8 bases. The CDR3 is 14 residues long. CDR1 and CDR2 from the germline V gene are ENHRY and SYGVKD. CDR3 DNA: TGTGCCATCAGTGAGACAGGGGGCGATTCACCCCTCCACTTT. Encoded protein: CAISETGGDSPLHF.

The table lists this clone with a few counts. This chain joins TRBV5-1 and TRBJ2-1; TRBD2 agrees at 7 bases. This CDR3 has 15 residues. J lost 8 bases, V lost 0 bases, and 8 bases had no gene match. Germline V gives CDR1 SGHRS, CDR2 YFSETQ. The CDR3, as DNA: TGCGCCAGCAGCTTGGAATGGGGGGGAAGGGATGAGCAGTTCTTC. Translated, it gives CASSLEWGGRDEQFF.

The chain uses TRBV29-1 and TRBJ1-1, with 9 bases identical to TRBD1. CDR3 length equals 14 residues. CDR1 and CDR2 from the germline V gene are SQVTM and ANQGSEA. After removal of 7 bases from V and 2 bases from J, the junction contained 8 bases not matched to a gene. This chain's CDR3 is CSAGDRAFNTEAFF. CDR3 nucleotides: TGCAGCGCCGGGGACAGGGCTTTTAACACTGAAGCTTTCTTT. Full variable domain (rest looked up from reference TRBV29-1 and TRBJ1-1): SAVISQKPSRDICQRGTSLTIQCQVDSQVTMMFWYRQQPGQSLTLIATANQGSEATYESGFVIDKFPISRPNLTFSTLTVSNMSPEDSSIYLCSAGDRAFNTEAFFGQGTRLTVV.

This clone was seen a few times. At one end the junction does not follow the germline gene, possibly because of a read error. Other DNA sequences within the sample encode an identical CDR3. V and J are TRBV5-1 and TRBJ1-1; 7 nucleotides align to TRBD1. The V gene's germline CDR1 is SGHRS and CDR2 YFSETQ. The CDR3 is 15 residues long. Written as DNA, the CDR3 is TGCGCCAGCAGCTTGACTGCAGGGGGAAACACTGAGGCTTTCTTT. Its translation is CASSLTAGGNTEAFF.

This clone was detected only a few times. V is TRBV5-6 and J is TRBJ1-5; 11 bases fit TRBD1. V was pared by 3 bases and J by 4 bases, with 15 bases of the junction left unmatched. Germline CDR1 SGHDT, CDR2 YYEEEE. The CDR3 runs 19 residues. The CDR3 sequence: CASSSSFGAGTGGNQPQHF. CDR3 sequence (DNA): TGTGCCAGCAGCTCCTCGTTTGGGGCCGGGACAGGGGGAAATCAGCCCCAGCATTTT.

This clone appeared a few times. CDR3 region: CASSHTGGVGLNQPQHF. The CDR3 nucleotides are TGCGCCAGCAGCCATACAGGGGGCGTGGGCCTAAATCAGCCCCAGCATTTT. This sequence joins TRBV4-1 and TRBJ1-5; TRBD1 aligns across 9 bases. Germline CDR1 MGHRA, CDR2 YSYEKL. The J segment lost 4 bases and the V segment lost 3 bases, leaving 10 bases of the junction unmatched. The CDR3 has 17 amino acids.

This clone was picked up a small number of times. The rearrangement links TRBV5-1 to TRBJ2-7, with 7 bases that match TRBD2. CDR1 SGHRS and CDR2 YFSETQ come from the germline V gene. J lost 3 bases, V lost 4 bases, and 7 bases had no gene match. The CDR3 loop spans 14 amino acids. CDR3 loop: CASSRMGGYYEQYF. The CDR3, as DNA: TGCGCCAGCAGCCGTATGGGAGGGTACTACGAGCAGTACTTC.

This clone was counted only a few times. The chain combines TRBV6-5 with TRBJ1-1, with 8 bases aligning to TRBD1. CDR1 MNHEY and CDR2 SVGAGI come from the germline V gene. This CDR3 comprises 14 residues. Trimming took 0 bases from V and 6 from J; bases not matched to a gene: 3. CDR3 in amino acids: CASSYSQGGAEAFF. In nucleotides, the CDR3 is TGTGCCAGCAGTTACTCACAGGGGGGGGCTGAAGCTTTCTTT.

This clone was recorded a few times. CDR3 bases: TGTGCCAGCAGCTTAGGTCCAGGGGAGTATGGCTACACCTTC. It specifies CASSLGPGEYGYTF. The chain uses TRBV7-2 and TRBJ1-2; maybe TRBD1 (6 bases). The CDR3 runs 14 residues. The V end lost 1 base, the J end lost 5 bases, and 11 bases lay between the germline ends. The germline gives CDR1 SGHTA, CDR2 FQGNSA.

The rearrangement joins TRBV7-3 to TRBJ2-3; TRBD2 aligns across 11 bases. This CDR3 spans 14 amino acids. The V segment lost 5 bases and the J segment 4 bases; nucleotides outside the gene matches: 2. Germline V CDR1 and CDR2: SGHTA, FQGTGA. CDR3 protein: CASSRLAGPDTQYF. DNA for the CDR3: TGTGCCAGCAGCCGACTAGCGGGGCCAGATACGCAGTATTTT. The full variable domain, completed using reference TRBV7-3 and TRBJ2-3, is GAGVSQTPSNKVTEKGKYVELRCDPISGHTALYWYRQSLGQGPEFLIYFQGTGAADDSGLPNDRFFAVRPEGSVSTLKIQRTERGDSAVYLCASSRLAGPDTQYFGPGTRLTVL.

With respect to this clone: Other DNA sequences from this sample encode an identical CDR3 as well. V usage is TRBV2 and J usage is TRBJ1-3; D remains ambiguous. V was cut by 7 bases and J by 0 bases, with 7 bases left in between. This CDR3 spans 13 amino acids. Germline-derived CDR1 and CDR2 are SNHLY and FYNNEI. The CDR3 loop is CASIGDSGNTIYF. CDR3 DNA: TGTGCCAGCATCGGGGACTCTGGAAACACCATATATTTT. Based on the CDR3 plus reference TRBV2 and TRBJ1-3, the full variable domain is EPEVTQTPSHQVTQMGQEVILRCVPISNHLYFYWYRQILGQKVEFLVSFYNNEISEKSEIFDDQFSVERPDGSNFTLKIRSTKLEDSAMYFCASIGDSGNTIYFGEGSWLTVV.

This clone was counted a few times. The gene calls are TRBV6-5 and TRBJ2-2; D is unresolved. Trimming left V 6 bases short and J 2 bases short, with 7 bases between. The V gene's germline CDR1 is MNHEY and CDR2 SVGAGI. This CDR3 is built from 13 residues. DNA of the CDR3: TGTGCCAGCAGAAAATCTAACACCGGGGAGCTGTTTTTT. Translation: CASRKSNTGELFF.

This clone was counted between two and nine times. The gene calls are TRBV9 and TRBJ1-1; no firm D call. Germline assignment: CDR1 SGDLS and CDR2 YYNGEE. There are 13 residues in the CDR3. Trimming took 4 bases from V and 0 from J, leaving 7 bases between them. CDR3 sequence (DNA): TGTGCCAGCAGCCCTAAAATGAACACTGAAGCTTTCTTT. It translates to CASSPKMNTEAFF.

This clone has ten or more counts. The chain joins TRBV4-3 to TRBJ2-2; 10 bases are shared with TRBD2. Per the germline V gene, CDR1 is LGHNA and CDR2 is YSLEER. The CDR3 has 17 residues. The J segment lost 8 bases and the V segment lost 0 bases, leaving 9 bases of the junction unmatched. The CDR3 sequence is CASSQDYRSGGQGELFF. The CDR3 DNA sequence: TGCGCCAGCAGCCAAGATTATCGTAGCGGGGGGCAGGGGGAGCTGTTTTTT.

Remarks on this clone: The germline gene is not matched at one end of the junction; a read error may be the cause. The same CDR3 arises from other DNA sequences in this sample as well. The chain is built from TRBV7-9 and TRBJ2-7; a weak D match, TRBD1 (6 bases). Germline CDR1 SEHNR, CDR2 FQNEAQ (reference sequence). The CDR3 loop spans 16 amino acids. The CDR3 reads CDSSLEAGARPYEQYF. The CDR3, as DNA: TGTGACAGCAGCTTAGAGGCAGGGGCCAGACCATACGAGCAGTACTTC.

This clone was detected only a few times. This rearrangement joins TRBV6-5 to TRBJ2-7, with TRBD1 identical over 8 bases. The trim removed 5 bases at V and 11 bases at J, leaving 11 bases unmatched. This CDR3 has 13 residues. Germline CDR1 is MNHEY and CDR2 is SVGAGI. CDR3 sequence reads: CASSQGTGSWEYF. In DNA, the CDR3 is TGTGCCAGCAGTCAAGGGACAGGTTCCTGGGAGTACTTC.

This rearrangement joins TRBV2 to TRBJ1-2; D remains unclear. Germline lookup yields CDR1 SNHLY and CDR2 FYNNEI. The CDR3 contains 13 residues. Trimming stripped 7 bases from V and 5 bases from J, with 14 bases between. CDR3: CASNGGLGYGYTF. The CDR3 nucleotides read TGTGCCAGCAATGGAGGGCTGGGATATGGCTACACCTTC.

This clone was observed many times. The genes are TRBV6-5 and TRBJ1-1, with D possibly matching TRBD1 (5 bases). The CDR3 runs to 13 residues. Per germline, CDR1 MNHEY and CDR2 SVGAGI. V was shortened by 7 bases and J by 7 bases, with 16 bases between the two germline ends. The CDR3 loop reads CASTLTLRGEAFF. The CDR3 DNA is TGTGCCAGCACCCTGACCCTAAGGGGTGAAGCTTTCTTT.

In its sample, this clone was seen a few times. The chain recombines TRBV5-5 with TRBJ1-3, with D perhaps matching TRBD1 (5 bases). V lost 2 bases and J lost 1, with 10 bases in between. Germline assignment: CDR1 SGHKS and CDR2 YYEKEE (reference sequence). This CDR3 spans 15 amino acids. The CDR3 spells CASSFGQGSGNTIYF. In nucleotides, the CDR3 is TGTGCCAGCAGCTTTGGGCAGGGATCTGGAAACACCATATATTTT.

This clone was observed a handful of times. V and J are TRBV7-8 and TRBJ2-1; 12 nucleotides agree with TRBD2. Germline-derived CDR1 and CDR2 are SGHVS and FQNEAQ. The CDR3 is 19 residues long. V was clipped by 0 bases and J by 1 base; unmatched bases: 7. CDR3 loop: CASSLAQLAGGKSYNEQFF. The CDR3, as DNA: TGTGCCAGCAGCTTAGCACAACTAGCGGGGGGAAAATCCTACAATGAGCAGTTCTTC.

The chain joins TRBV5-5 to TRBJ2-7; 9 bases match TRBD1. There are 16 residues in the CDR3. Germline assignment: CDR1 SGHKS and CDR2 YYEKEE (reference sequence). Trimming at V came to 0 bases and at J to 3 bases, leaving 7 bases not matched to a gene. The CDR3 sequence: CASSLGPGQGVYEQYF. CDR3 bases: TGTGCCAGCAGCTTGGGTCCGGGACAGGGAGTCTACGAGCAGTACTTC. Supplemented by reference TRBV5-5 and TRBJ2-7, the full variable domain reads DAGVTQSPTHLIKTRGQQVTLRCSPISGHKSVSWYQQVLGQGPQFIFQYYEKEERGRGNFPDRFSARQFPNYSSELNVNALLLGDSALYLCASSLGPGQGVYEQYFGPGTRLTVT.

The CDR3 spells CASSYSVDRTAYEQYF. The CDR3 region has the DNA TGTGCCAGCAGTTACTCGGTCGACAGGACCGCCTACGAGCAGTACTTC. The rearrangement links TRBV6-5 to TRBJ2-7; D is perhaps TRBD1 (6 bases). The germline gives CDR1 MNHEY, CDR2 SVGAGI. Trimming left V 0 bases short and J 2 bases short, with 14 bases between. This CDR3 is 16 amino acids long.

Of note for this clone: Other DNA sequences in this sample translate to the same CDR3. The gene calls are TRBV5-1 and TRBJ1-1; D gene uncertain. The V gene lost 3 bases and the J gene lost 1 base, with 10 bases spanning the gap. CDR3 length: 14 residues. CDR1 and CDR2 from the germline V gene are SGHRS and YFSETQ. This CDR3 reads CASSSTGGNTEAFF. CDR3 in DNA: TGCGCCAGCAGCTCCACCGGCGGGAACACTGAAGCTTTCTTT.

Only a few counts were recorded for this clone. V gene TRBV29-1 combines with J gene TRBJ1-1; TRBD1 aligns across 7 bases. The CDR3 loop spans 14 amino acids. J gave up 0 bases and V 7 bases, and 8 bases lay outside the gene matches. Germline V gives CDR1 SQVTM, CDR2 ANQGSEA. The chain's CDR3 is CSAGPGGMNTEAFF. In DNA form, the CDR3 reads TGCAGCGCTGGGCCAGGGGGAATGAACACTGAAGCTTTCTTT. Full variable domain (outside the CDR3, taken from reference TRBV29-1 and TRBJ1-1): SAVISQKPSRDICQRGTSLTIQCQVDSQVTMMFWYRQQPGQSLTLIATANQGSEATYESGFVIDKFPISRPNLTFSTLTVSNMSPEDSSIYLCSAGPGGMNTEAFFGQGTRLTVV.

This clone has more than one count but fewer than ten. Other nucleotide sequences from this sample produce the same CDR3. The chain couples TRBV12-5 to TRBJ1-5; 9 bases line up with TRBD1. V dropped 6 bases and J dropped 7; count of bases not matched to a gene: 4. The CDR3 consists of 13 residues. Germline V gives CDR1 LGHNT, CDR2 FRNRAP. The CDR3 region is CASGSDRGQPQHF. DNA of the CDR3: TGTGCTAGTGGGTCGGACAGGGGACAGCCCCAGCATTTT. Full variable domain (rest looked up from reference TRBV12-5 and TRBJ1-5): DARVTQTPRHKVTEMGQEVTMRCQPILGHNTVFWYRQTMMQGLELLAYFRNRAPLDDSGMPKDRFSAEMPDATLATLKIQPSEPRDSAVYFCASGSDRGQPQHFGDGTRLSIL.

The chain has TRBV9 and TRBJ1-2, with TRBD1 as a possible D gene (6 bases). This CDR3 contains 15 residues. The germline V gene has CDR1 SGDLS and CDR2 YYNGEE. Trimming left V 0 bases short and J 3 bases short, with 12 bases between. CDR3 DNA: TGTGCCAGCAGCGTAGATGGGGGCTCTTACTATGGCTACACCTTC. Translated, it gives CASSVDGGSYYGYTF.

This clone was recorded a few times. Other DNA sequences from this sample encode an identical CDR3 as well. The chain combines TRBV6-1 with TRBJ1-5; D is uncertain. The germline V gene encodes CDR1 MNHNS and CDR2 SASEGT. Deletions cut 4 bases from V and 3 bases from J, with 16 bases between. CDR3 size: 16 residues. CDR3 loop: CASSATWQVYNQPQHF. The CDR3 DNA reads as TGTGCCAGCAGTGCTACCTGGCAGGTATACAATCAGCCCCAGCATTTT.

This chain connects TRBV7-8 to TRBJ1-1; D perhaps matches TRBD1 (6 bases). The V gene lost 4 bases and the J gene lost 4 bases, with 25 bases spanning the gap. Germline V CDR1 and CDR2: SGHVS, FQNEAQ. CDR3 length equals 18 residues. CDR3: CASSSYRGQPKERTEAFF. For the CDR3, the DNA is TGTGCCAGCAGCTCATACAGAGGACAGCCCAAGGAGCGCACTGAAGCTTTCTTT.

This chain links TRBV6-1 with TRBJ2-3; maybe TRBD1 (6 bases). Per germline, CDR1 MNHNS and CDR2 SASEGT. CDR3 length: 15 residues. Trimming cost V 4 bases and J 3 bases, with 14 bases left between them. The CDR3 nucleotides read TGTGCCAGCAGTGGCCAGGGGTCTTGGACAGATACGCAGTATTTT. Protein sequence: CASSGQGSWTDTQYF.

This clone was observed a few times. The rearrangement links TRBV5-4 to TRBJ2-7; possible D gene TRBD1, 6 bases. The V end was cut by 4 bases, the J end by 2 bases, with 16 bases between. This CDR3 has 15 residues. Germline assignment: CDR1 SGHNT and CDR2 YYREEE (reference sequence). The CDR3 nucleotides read TGTGCCAGCAGCCAGTCCCTGGACAGAGCCTACGAGCAGTACTTC. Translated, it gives CASSQSLDRAYEQYF.

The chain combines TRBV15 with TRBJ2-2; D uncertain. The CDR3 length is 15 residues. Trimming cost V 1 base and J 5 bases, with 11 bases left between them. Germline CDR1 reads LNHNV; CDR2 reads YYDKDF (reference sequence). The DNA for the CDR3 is TGTGCCACCAGCAGAGGAGATCGATATACCGGGGAGCTGTTTTTT. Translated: CATSRGDRYTGELFF. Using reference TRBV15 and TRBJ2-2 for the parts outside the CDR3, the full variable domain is DAMVIQNPRYQVTQFGKPVTLSCSQTLNHNVMYWYQQKSSQAPKLLFHYYDKDFNNEADTPDNFQSRRPNTSFCFLDIRSPGLGDTAMYLCATSRGDRYTGELFFGEGSRLTVL.